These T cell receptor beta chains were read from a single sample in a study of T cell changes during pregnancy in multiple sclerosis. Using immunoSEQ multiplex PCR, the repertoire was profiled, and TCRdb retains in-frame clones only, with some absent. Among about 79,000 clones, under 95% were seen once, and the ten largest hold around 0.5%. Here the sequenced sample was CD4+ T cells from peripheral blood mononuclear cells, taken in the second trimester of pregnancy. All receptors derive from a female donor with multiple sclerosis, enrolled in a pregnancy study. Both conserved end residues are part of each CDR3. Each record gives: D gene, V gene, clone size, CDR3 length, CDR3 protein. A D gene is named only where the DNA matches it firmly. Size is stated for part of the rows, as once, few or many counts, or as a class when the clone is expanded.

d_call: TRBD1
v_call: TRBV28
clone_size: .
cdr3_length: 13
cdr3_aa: CATRPGGHDGYTF

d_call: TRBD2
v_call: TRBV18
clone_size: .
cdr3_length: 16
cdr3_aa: CASSPPRTSGSDEQFF

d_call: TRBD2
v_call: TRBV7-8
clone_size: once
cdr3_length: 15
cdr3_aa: CASSSRLAGGDEQFF

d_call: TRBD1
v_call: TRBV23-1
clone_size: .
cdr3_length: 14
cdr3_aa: CASSQQTGVWSQHF

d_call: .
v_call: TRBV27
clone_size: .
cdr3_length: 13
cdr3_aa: CASKSPRNEKLFF

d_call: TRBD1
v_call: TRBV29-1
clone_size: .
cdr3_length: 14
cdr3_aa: CSARTGSGANVLTF

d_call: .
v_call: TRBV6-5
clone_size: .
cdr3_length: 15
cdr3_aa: CASSYVAPSSYEQYF

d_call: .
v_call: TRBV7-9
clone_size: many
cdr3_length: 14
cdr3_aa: CASSAGQINQPQHF

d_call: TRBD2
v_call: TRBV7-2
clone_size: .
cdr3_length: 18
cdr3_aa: CASSLVVPGLAGGETQYF

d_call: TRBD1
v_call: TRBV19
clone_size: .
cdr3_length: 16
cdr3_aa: CASSRRTGQVYNEQFF

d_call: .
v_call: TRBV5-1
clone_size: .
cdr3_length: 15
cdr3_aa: CASSLGPSRAYEQYF

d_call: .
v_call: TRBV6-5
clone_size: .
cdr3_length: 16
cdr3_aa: CASSSLPGGSNQPQHF

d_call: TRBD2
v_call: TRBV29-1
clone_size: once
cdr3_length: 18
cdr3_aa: CSVEEMTGLAGKYNEQFF

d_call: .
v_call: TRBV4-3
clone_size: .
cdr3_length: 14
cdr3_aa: CASSQNSYNSPLHF

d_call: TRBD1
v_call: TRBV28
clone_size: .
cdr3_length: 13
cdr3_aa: CASTRDRVYGYTF

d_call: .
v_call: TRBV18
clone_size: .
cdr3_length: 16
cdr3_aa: CASSPRVEARGYGYTF

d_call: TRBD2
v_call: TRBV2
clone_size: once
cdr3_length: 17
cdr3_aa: CASSPLSGLALNNEQFF

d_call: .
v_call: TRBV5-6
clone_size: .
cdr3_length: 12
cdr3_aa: CASSGQSYGYTF

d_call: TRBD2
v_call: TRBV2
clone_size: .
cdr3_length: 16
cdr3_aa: CASSVGTSGSRYEQFF

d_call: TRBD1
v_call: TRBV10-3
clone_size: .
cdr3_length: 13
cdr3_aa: CAIAQGVNEKLFF

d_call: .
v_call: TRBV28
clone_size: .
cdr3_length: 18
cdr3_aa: CASSSVLQVLLDNSPLHF

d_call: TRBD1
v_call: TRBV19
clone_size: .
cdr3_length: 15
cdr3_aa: CASSSRTGNSYGYTF

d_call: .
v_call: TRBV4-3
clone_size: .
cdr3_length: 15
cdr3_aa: CASSQDQSPTDTQYF

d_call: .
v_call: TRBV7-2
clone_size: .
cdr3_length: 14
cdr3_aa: CASRQDANTGELFF

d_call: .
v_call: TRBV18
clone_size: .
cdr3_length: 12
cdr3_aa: CASSRGTTPLHF

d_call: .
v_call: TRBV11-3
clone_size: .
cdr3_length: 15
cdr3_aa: CASSLPTGRNTEAFF

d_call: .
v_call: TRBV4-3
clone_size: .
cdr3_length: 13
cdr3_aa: CASSQDGGTGYTF